This TCR beta chain was identified during a study of T cells in localized non-small cell lung cancer. Repertoires were generated with immunoSEQ multiplex PCR, while TCRdb's copy carries only in-frame clones and drops some. Seen here are a few thousand clones, about 21% observed once, and the top ten hold around 5%. By share, this clone ranks as medium-sized. CDR3 length equals 15 residues. With 4 bases clipped from V and 5 bases from J, the junction kept 10 bases outside the gene matches. The germline V gene encodes CDR1 SGHRS and CDR2 YFSETQ. The chain links TRBV5-1 to TRBJ1-1; 8 nucleotides agree with TRBD1. This receptor was identified in a female donor at least 60 years old with stage I lung adenocarcinoma. The specimen comprised lung tumor tissue, sampled before any cancer treatment. CDR3 loop: CASSPDRGVETEAFF. As DNA, the CDR3 is TGCGCCAGCAGCCCCGACAGGGGAGTAGAGACTGAAGCTTTCTTT.